This entry lists 25 T cell receptor beta chains sequenced from one sample in a study of T-cell memory formation after mild COVID-19. In TCRdb, the 5' RACE reads were re-called with MiXCR into one record per CDR3 protein. This sample has under 250,000 distinct CDR3 sequences; 15% occur once, and the top ten carry over 2%. What was sequenced was PBMCs or a T cell subset sorted from them (not recorded which). All receptors come from an adult woman who had mild COVID-19 (a few samples of this study predate the infection). Cell type and time point are not known.

This clonotype was detected ten times or more. The V gene is TRBV5-1, the J gene TRBJ1-1, with a possible D match to TRBD1 (6 bases). The CDR3 loop spans 15 amino acids. From germline, CDR1 is SGHRS and CDR2 YFSETQ. Trimming shortened V by 0 bases and J by 4 bases, and 13 bases separated the two germline ends. The CDR3 bases are TGCGCCAGCAGCTTGGATGGGCAGGGGCCCACTGAAGCTTTCTTT. This codes for CASSLDGQGPTEAFF.

The chain recombines TRBV11-3 with TRBJ2-1; TRBD2 is a possible D gene (6 bases). The V and J ends lost 5 bases and 1 base respectively, with 15 bases between them. This CDR3 contains 16 residues. In germline, CDR1 is SGHNT, CDR2 YENEEA. CDR3 sequence reads: CASSAAGTLSYNEQFF. In DNA form, the CDR3 reads TGTGCCAGCAGCGCCGCCGGGACTTTGTCCTACAATGAGCAGTTCTTC.

The rearrangement links TRBV30 to TRBJ2-2; 13 nucleotides match TRBD2. Looked up from germline, CDR1 is GTSNPN and CDR2 is SVGIG (reference sequence). Trimming at V came to 7 bases and at J to 8 bases, leaving 13 bases not matched to a gene. CDR3 size: 16 residues. The CDR3 spells CASHPTGLAGLGELFF. The CDR3 coding sequence is TGTGCCTCCCACCCCACGGGACTAGCGGGGCTTGGGGAGCTGTTTTTT.

The rearrangement uses TRBV6-5 and TRBJ1-1, with 10 positions matching TRBD1. Looked up from germline, CDR1 is MNHEY and CDR2 is SVGAGI. V lost 6 bases to trimming and J lost 6 bases; unmatched junction nucleotides: 16. The CDR3 consists of 17 residues. The CDR3: CASSPGGQGLLGSEAFF. The CDR3 DNA reads as TGTGCCAGCAGCCCCGGGGGACAGGGGTTGTTAGGTTCTGAAGCTTTCTTT.

This chain joins TRBV12-3 or TRBV12-4 and TRBJ1-3; D possibly corresponds to TRBD1 (5 bases). The length of the CDR3 is 15 residues. Deletions cut 6 bases from V and 2 bases from J, with 14 bases between. The CDR3 protein is CASSREGNPGNTIYF. The CDR3 coding sequence is TGTGCCAGCAGCCGGGAGGGGAACCCTGGAAACACCATATATTTT.

In its sample, this clonotype was seen a few times. This chain uses TRBV6-5 with TRBJ1-2; no definite D call. Per the germline V gene, CDR1 is MNHEY and CDR2 is SVGAGI. The V and J ends lost 0 bases and 2 bases respectively, with 10 bases between them. This CDR3 contains 15 residues. In DNA, the CDR3 is TGTGCCAGCAGTTACTCGATGGGTGAAAACTATGGCTACACCTTC. Translated: CASSYSMGENYGYTF.

This sequence joins TRBV7-2 and TRBJ2-5; 7 nucleotides align to TRBD1. This CDR3 has 15 amino acids. With V trimmed by 3 bases and J by 4 bases, 8 bases remained unmatched. CDR1 and CDR2 from the germline V gene are SGHTA and FQGNSA. CDR3: CASSLAFAGGETQYF. The CDR3 nucleotides are TGTGCCAGCAGCTTGGCCTTCGCAGGGGGAGAGACCCAGTACTTC.

This rearrangement joins TRBV20-1 to TRBJ2-1; D is unresolved. This CDR3 has 14 amino acids. Trimming removed 3 bases at V and 4 bases at J, with 13 bases between. The germline V gene encodes CDR1 DFQATT and CDR2 SNEGSKA (reference sequence). The CDR3 reads CSASPPGPYNEQFF. CDR3 nucleotides: TGCAGTGCTAGCCCCCCCGGACCATACAATGAGCAGTTCTTC.

This chain connects TRBV6-5 to TRBJ2-6; TRBD1 is a possible D gene (5 bases). The V gene lost 4 bases and the J gene lost 0 bases, with 7 bases spanning the gap. CDR3 length: 15 residues. CDR1 MNHEY and CDR2 SVGAGI come from the germline V gene. The CDR3 here is CASSSGRSGANVLTF. As DNA, the CDR3 is TGTGCCAGCAGTTCAGGGCGCTCTGGGGCCAACGTCCTGACTTTC.

This sequence joins TRBV10-3 and TRBJ2-3; 10 positions agree with TRBD2. The CDR3 is 17 amino acids. Germline values: CDR1 ENHRY, CDR2 SYGVKD. With V trimmed by 3 bases and J by 6 bases, 12 bases remained unmatched. The CDR3 region is CAISDRQGLASVDTQYF. CDR3 nucleotide sequence: TGTGCCATCAGTGATCGGCAGGGACTAGCGTCGGTTGATACGCAGTATTTT.

The table lists this clonotype with a few counts. The chain couples TRBV20-1 to TRBJ1-5, with 7 bases identical to TRBD1. Germline V lookup: CDR1 DFQATT, CDR2 SNEGSKA (reference sequence). The V segment lost 5 bases and the J segment 1 base; nucleotides outside the gene matches: 8. This CDR3 comprises 15 residues. CDR3 in DNA: TGCAGTGCTCCGAAGGGGGCGCCCAGCAATCAGCCCCAGCATTTT. Translated: CSAPKGAPSNQPQHF.

The rearrangement links TRBV27 to TRBJ1-1, with D possibly matching TRBD1 (5 bases). The V gene lost 8 bases and the J gene lost 4 bases, with 17 bases spanning the gap. This CDR3 has 14 amino acids. Germline V gene data show CDR1 as MNHEY and CDR2 as SMNVEV (reference sequence). The CDR3 DNA reads as TGTGCCAGCCATGACGGGGGAAGGGTCACTGAAGCTTTCTTT. Protein product: CASHDGGRVTEAFF.

This clonotype was seen more than once but under ten times. The chain employs TRBV18 and TRBJ2-5; TRBD2 agrees at 7 bases. The J segment lost 1 base and the V segment lost 8 bases, leaving 10 bases of the junction unmatched. The CDR3 runs 15 residues. Germline-derived CDR1 and CDR2 are KGHSH and LQKENI. CDR3 protein: CASERTRSRQETQYF. The CDR3 DNA sequence: TGTGCCAGCGAGAGGACTAGATCCCGCCAAGAGACCCAGTACTTC. Full variable domain (remainder filled in from reference TRBV18 and TRBJ2-5): NAGVMQNPRHLVRRRGQEARLRCSPMKGHSHVYWYRQLPEEGLKFMVYLQKENIIDESGMPKERFSAEFPKEGPSILRIQQVVRGDSAAYFCASERTRSRQETQYFGPGTRLLVL.

The chain employs TRBV20-1 and TRBJ1-1; TRBD1 aligns across 7 bases. The length of the CDR3 is 16 residues. The germline CDR1 and CDR2 sequences are DFQATT and SNEGSKA (reference sequence). V shed 3 bases and J 2 bases; nucleotides not matched to a gene: 12. The CDR3 loop reads CSARFAGTAINTEAFF. As DNA, the CDR3 is TGCAGTGCTAGGTTTGCCGGGACAGCAATAAACACTGAAGCTTTCTTT.

The chain employs TRBV30 and TRBJ2-7; a possible D gene is TRBD2 (6 bases). CDR3 size: 13 residues. Trimming left V 4 bases short and J 3 bases short, with 13 bases between. Looked up from germline, CDR1 is GTSNPN and CDR2 is SVGIG (reference sequence). In DNA, the CDR3 is TGTGCCTGGACTCGACTAGGCTTCTACGAGCAGTACTTC. This gives the protein CAWTRLGFYEQYF. Based on the CDR3 plus reference TRBV30 and TRBJ2-7, the full variable domain is SQTIHQWPATLVQPVGSPLSLECTVEGTSNPNLYWYRQAAGRGLQLLFYSVGIGQISSEVPQNLSASRPQDRQFILSSKKLLLSDSGFYLCAWTRLGFYEQYFGPGTRLTVT.

This clonotype came up a few times. V usage is TRBV6-1 and J usage is TRBJ1-2, with 8 bases identical to TRBD1. Germline V gene sequence: CDR1 MNHNS, CDR2 SASEGT. With 7 bases clipped from V and 4 bases from J, the junction kept 11 bases outside the gene matches. The CDR3 runs 15 residues. CDR3 coding DNA: TGTGCCAGCACCCCGAGGGGACAGGTGGGCTATGGCTACACCTTC. As protein: CASTPRGQVGYGYTF.

This clonotype was counted only a few times. CDR3 in amino acids: CSARGPGLVGAGGELFF. In nucleotides, the CDR3 is TGCAGTGCTAGAGGGCCAGGACTAGTCGGAGCGGGCGGGGAGCTGTTTTTT. This chain connects TRBV20-1 to TRBJ2-2; 7 bases fit TRBD2. The CDR3 totals 17 residues. From germline, CDR1 is DFQATT and CDR2 SNEGSKA (reference sequence). The J segment lost 7 bases and the V segment lost 1 base, leaving 15 bases of the junction unmatched.

This clonotype was seen at least ten times. The rearrangement joins TRBV10-3 to TRBJ2-1; TRBD2 aligns across 10 bases. In germline, CDR1 is ENHRY, CDR2 SYGVKD. CDR3 size: 16 residues. V lost 4 bases, J lost 7 bases, and 10 bases stayed unmatched. The CDR3 spells CAISVGLAGDRNEQFF. The CDR3 DNA reads TGTGCCATCAGTGTGGGGCTAGCGGGAGATAGGAATGAGCAGTTCTTC.

The sample holds a few counts of this clonotype. The CDR3 DNA follows: TGCAGCGTACAGGGGGTTGGGGATGAGCAGTTCTTC. This encodes CSVQGVGDEQFF. The chain employs TRBV29-1 and TRBJ2-1; TRBD1 matches 8 bases. Trimming at V came to 6 bases and at J to 8 bases, leaving 6 bases not matched to a gene. The CDR3 is made up of 12 amino acids. Germline CDR1 and CDR2: SQVTM and ANQGSEA.

A few counts support this clonotype. The genes are TRBV25-1 and TRBJ1-1; D unresolved. Germline CDR1 is MGHDK and CDR2 is SYGVNS. With 7 bases removed from V and 2 bases from J, the gap between germline ends came to 14 bases. The CDR3 runs 14 residues. CDR3 coding DNA: TGTGCCAGCAATTCGTTGGGCTCTAACACTGAAGCTTTCTTT. Translation gives CASNSLGSNTEAFF.

This clonotype turned up a few times. The chain joins TRBV12-5 to TRBJ2-3; 7 bases are shared with TRBD1. CDR3 size: 13 residues. J lost 4 bases, V lost 3 bases, and 1 base had no gene match. From germline, CDR1 is LGHNT and CDR2 FRNRAP. The CDR3 reads CASGFGQADTQYF. CDR3 bases: TGTGCTAGTGGTTTCGGACAGGCAGATACGCAGTATTTT. Using reference TRBV12-5 and TRBJ2-3 for the parts outside the CDR3, the full variable domain is DARVTQTPRHKVTEMGQEVTMRCQPILGHNTVFWYRQTMMQGLELLAYFRNRAPLDDSGMPKDRFSAEMPDATLATLKIQPSEPRDSAVYFCASGFGQADTQYFGPGTRLTVL.

The chain recombines TRBV12-3 or TRBV12-4 with TRBJ2-2, with a possible D match to TRBD1 (5 bases). The length of the CDR3 is 14 residues. Trimming took off 8 bases at V and 6 bases at J, with 16 bases between the two ends. CDR3 nucleotides: TGTGCCAGCGGGGAAATCAGGGTAGCCGGGGAGCTGTTTTTT. This encodes CASGEIRVAGELFF.

This clonotype has ten or more counts. V is TRBV3-1 and J is TRBJ1-1; weak D call: TRBD1 (6 bases). V gave up 5 bases and J gave up 5 bases, with 12 bases separating them. This CDR3 is built from 13 residues. Germline-derived CDR1 and CDR2 are LGHDT and YNNKEL (reference sequence). CDR3 DNA: TGTGCCAGCAGCGAGGGGGAACGTACTGAAGCTTTCTTT. It codes for CASSEGERTEAFF.

This clonotype was observed a handful of times. The V call is TRBV5-1, the J call TRBJ2-3; D is tentatively TRBD1 or TRBD2 (6 bases each). Germline V lookup: CDR1 SGHRS, CDR2 YFSETQ. This CDR3 has 15 residues. The ends were cut back, 5 bases at V and 1 base at J, with 14 bases in the middle. The CDR3: CASRGRGLGTDTQYF. As DNA, the CDR3 is TGCGCCAGCAGGGGACGGGGGCTCGGCACAGATACGCAGTATTTT.

The V call is TRBV4-1, the J call TRBJ2-7; D unclear. Germline CDR1 MGHRA, CDR2 YSYEKL. Trimming took off 0 bases at V and 3 bases at J, with 12 bases between the two ends. The CDR3 is 15 amino acids. CDR3 nucleotides: TGCGCCAGCAGCCAAGAAGTACAGAGCCACTACGAGCAGTACTTC. Its protein is CASSQEVQSHYEQYF.